Listed below are T cell receptor beta chains from one sample, sequenced in a study of patients and donors after allogeneic stem cell transplantation. One entry per CDR3 protein results from TCRdb running MiXCR on the RT-PCR reads. The table shows 920,000 or so distinct CDR3 sequences, with more than 15% occurring only once. Material for sequencing was blood, either unsorted or a sorted T cell fraction (not recorded which). All receptors derive from a human donor who was either an allogeneic HSCT recipient or a stem cell or donor lymphocyte infusion donor (not recorded which). It is not recorded whose cells these are; they may come from a transplant donor. Both conserved end residues are part of each CDR3. A D gene is named only where the DNA matches it firmly. A row's size may be missing; if present it is once, few, many or a size class.

CDR3,DNA,size,D,V,J
CASREPTTFTDTQYF,TGCGCCAGCAGGGAACCGACAACCTTCACAGATACGCAGTATTTT,few,-,TRBV5-1,TRBJ2-3
CASSQDWLTQEDTQYF,TGCGCCAGCAGCCAAGATTGGCTTACCCAGGAAGATACGCAGTATTTT,-,-,TRBV4-3,TRBJ2-3
CSATGSSNQPQHF,TGCAGTGCCACGGGTTCTAGCAATCAGCCCCAGCATTTT,many,-,TRBV20-1,TRBJ1-5
CSGTTGEYEQYF,TGCAGTGGCACGACAGGAGAGTACGAGCAGTACTTC,-,-,TRBV20-1,TRBJ2-7
CASSESRGATWETQYF,TGTGCCAGCAGTGAATCGCGGGGGGCTACCTGGGAGACCCAGTACTTC,few,TRBD2,TRBV2,TRBJ2-5
CASSYSMISALGETEAFF,TGTGCCAGCAGTTACTCGATGATCTCAGCCCTAGGGGAGACTGAAGCTTTCTTT,-,-,TRBV6-5,TRBJ1-1
CSAPRDRLYGYTF,TGCAGTGCTCCCCGGGACAGACTATATGGCTACACCTTC,-,TRBD1,TRBV20-1,TRBJ1-2
CASSPLTRGPEQYF,TGCGCCAGCAGCCCACTTACCCGGGGCCCAGAGCAGTACTTC,few,-,TRBV4-1,TRBJ2-7
CASSDPRGGGTYNEQFF,TGTGCCAGCAGTGACCCCAGAGGGGGAGGAACCTACAATGAGCAGTTCTTC,-,-,TRBV25-1,TRBJ2-1
CASSLLGFYNEQFF,TGCGCCAGCAGCTTGTTAGGGTTCTACAATGAGCAGTTCTTC,-,-,TRBV5-1,TRBJ2-1
CASSQEGREQFF,TGTGCCAGCAGCCAAGAAGGGAGGGAGCAGTTCTTC,few,-,TRBV3-1,TRBJ2-1
CASSLGGAGYEQFF,TGTGCCAGCAGCTTGGGGGGGGCTGGGTATGAGCAGTTCTTC,few,-,TRBV7-2,TRBJ2-1
CATSDTTGRSSYEQYF,TGTGCCACCAGTGATACTACGGGACGGAGCTCCTACGAGCAGTACTTC,few,-,TRBV24-1,TRBJ2-7
CASSPHNVVTYEQYF,TGTGCCAGCAGCCCCCATAACGTAGTTACCTACGAGCAGTACTTC,few,-,TRBV7-8,TRBJ2-7
CASSSWTGANTEAFF,TGCGCCAGCAGCTCCTGGACAGGGGCGAACACTGAAGCTTTCTTT,many,TRBD1,TRBV5-1,TRBJ1-1
CSARRGGAYEQYF,TGCAGTGCTCGAAGGGGGGGGGCCTACGAGCAGTACTTC,-,-,TRBV20-1,TRBJ2-7
CASSSTGTDQETQYF,TGTGCCAGCAGCTCTACCGGGACGGACCAAGAGACCCAGTACTTC,-,-,TRBV7-8,TRBJ2-5
CSAQSYSNQPQHF,TGCAGTGCCCAGAGCTATAGCAATCAGCCCCAGCATTTT,-,-,TRBV20-1,TRBJ1-5
CASSTLAGKYNEQFF,TGTGCCAGCAGTACGCTAGCGGGAAAGTACAATGAGCAGTTCTTC,-,TRBD2,TRBV6-1,TRBJ2-1
CASSVKAGGTGELFF,TGTGCCAGCAGCGTAAAAGCGGGAGGCACCGGGGAGCTGTTTTTT,few,TRBD2,TRBV9,TRBJ2-2
CSARPLAPVADTQYF,TGTAGTGCCCGACCTTTGGCACCGGTGGCAGATACGCAGTATTTT,few,-,TRBV20-1,TRBJ2-3
CASSFGEGAFF,TGTGCCAGCAGCTTCGGGGAGGGGGCTTTCTTT,few,-,TRBV7-9,TRBJ1-1
CASSPSSGGGEQYF,TGTGCCAGCAGCCCCTCTAGCGGGGGGGGCGAGCAGTACTTC,-,TRBD2,TRBV12-3/TRBV12-4,TRBJ2-7
CASSSRGKGFRDEQFF,TGTGCCAGCAGCTCGAGGGGGAAGGGCTTTAGGGATGAGCAGTTCTTC,few,-,TRBV11-3,TRBJ2-1
CASSQRRAEQNTGELFF,TGTGCCAGCAGCCAAAGAAGGGCCGAACAGAACACCGGGGAGCTGTTTTTT,few,-,TRBV9,TRBJ2-2
CSVEASEYNEQFF,TGCAGTGTGGAGGCTAGCGAGTACAATGAGCAGTTCTTC,few,-,TRBV20-1,TRBJ2-1
CASSFQTAFSYNEQFF,TGTGCCAGCAGCTTTCAGACAGCTTTCTCCTACAATGAGCAGTTCTTC,-,-,TRBV5-4,TRBJ2-1
CATRSTVNTEAFF,TGTGCCACCCGGTCCACCGTAAACACTGAAGCTTTCTTT,-,-,TRBV24-1,TRBJ1-1
CSARGGTTYEQYF,TGCAGTGCTAGAGGCGGGACAACCTACGAGCAGTACTTC,few,-,TRBV20-1,TRBJ2-7
CASSLAAPGYTEAFF,TGTGCCAGCAGCTTAGCCGCCCCAGGGTACACTGAAGCTTTCTTT,few,-,TRBV7-9,TRBJ1-1
CASSDQTGGLTGELFF,TGCGCCAGCAGCGACCAGACAGGGGGCCTCACCGGGGAGCTGTTTTTT,-,TRBD1,TRBV5-1,TRBJ2-2
CSVKSLAGGYEQYF,TGCAGTGTCAAATCCCTAGCGGGGGGCTACGAGCAGTACTTC,-,TRBD2,TRBV20-1,TRBJ2-7
CASSYRTDFEAFF,TGTGCCAGCAGTTACCGGACGGACTTTGAAGCTTTCTTT,few,-,TRBV6-5,TRBJ1-1
CASSRGREETQYF,TGTGCCAGTAGTAGAGGGAGAGAAGAGACCCAGTACTTC,-,-,TRBV19,TRBJ2-5
CSARDPTSGRFQYF,TGCAGTGCTAGAGATCCGACTAGCGGGAGGTTCCAGTACTTC,-,TRBD2,TRBV20-1,TRBJ2-4
CASSREKAMGRVTDTQYF,TGTGCCAGCAGCCGGGAGAAGGCAATGGGGCGGGTCACAGATACGCAGTATTTT,-,-,TRBV11-2,TRBJ2-3
CASSWDRIGEQFF,TGTGCCAGCAGTTGGGACCGAATAGGAGAGCAGTTCTTC,-,-,TRBV6-5,TRBJ2-1
CASSPGTGGLNTEAFF,TGTGCCAGCAGTCCGGGGACAGGGGGCTTGAACACTGAAGCTTTCTTT,few,TRBD1,TRBV12-3/TRBV12-4,TRBJ1-1
CASSLGSSLYEQYF,TGTGCCAGCAGCTTAGGCTCTAGTTTATACGAGCAGTACTTC,-,-,TRBV11-2,TRBJ2-7
CASSYAEYSYEQYF,TGTGCCAGCAGTTACGCGGAGTACTCCTACGAGCAGTACTTC,-,-,TRBV6-5,TRBJ2-7
CSVPGSTNEKLFF,TGCAGCGTTCCCGGGAGTACTAATGAAAAACTGTTTTTT,-,-,TRBV29-1,TRBJ1-4
CASSQEYREDPEAFF,TGCGCCAGCAGCCAAGAGTACAGGGAAGACCCTGAAGCTTTCTTT,many,-,TRBV4-1,TRBJ1-1
CAWSDPRTDYEQYF,TGTGCCTGGAGTGACCCCCGGACAGACTACGAGCAGTACTTC,-,-,TRBV30,TRBJ2-7
CASSLLGGIRNTEAFF,TGTGCCAGCAGCTTATTGGGGGGGATCCGGAACACTGAAGCTTTCTTT,-,-,TRBV7-2,TRBJ1-1
CASSPMTGRGITEAFF,TGTGCCAGCAGTCCCATGACAGGGCGGGGGATCACTGAAGCTTTCTTT,few,TRBD1,TRBV27,TRBJ1-1
CASSPRISGSDEQFF,TGTGCCAGCTCACCACGTATTAGCGGGAGCGATGAGCAGTTCTTC,few,TRBD2,TRBV18,TRBJ2-1
CASSPTTGQNIQYF,TGCGCCAGCAGCCCGACGACAGGGCAAAACATTCAGTACTTC,few,TRBD1,TRBV5-1,TRBJ2-4
CATRPTSGSHEQYF,TGTGCCACCAGGCCAACTAGCGGGTCCCACGAGCAGTACTTC,few,TRBD2,TRBV24-1,TRBJ2-7
CASSSGEFWSVGAEQFF,TGTGCCAGCAGCTCCGGGGAGTTTTGGAGCGTGGGGGCTGAGCAGTTCTTC,few,-,TRBV11-1,TRBJ2-1
CASSYSTGGGSPLHF,TGTGCCAGCAGTTACTCTACAGGGGGAGGTTCACCCCTCCACTTT,few,TRBD1,TRBV6-2/TRBV6-3,TRBJ1-6
CAWSTDNEKLFF,TGTGCCTGGAGTACAGATAATGAAAAACTGTTTTTT,-,-,TRBV30,TRBJ1-4
CASTLGNYGYTF,TGTGCCAGCACCCTGGGAAACTATGGCTACACCTTC,-,-,TRBV2,TRBJ1-2
CASSLPRPGQGHEQYF,TGTGCCAGCAGCTTACCGCGGCCGGGACAGGGCCACGAGCAGTACTTC,few,TRBD1,TRBV7-9,TRBJ2-7
CASSQVETGEETQYF,TGTGCCAGCAGCCAAGTTGAGACAGGGGAAGAGACCCAGTACTTC,-,TRBD1,TRBV14,TRBJ2-5